The present T cell receptor beta chain was sequenced within a study of blood T cell repertoires in COVID-19. Study summary: The United States, Italy and Spain supplied acute and convalescent COVID-19 samples. The cDNA or gDNA used as material had been derived from T cells, B-cell-depleted T cells, or PBMCs.

Measured with immunoSEQ multiplex PCR; TCRdb has only the in-frame clones, and not every one. The data hold approximately 330,000 clones, with roughly 90% observed a single time. CDR1 is LGHNA and CDR2 is YSLEER in the germline V gene. The ends lost 0 bases at V and 9 bases at J; junction bases unmatched: 4. CDR3 length: 14 amino acids. This TCR came from a middle-aged woman with COVID-19, enrolled during active disease. J is TRBJ2-1 and V is TRBV4-3; 8 positions match TRBD2. The sequencing sample was made of peripheral blood. In DNA, the CDR3 is TGCGCCAGCAGCCAAGATGGAGCGGGAGCTGAGCAGTTCTTC. Protein product: CASSQDGAGAEQFF.